This T cell receptor beta chain derives from a study of cytomegalovirus exposure and HLA in healthy donors. Comment on this clone: Antigen specificity is unknown.

The CDR3 is 16 amino acids. With 6 bases clipped from V and 5 bases from J, the junction kept 14 bases outside the gene matches. CDR1 is MDHEN and CDR2 is SYDVKM in the germline V gene. The study ran its PCR with 60 Vbeta and 13 Jbeta primers. Sequencing was performed with immunoSEQ multiplex PCR; in TCRdb, only in-frame clones are kept and a portion is missing. The table lists 60,000 to 95,000 clones, about 78% of them singletons, with roughly 8.9% in the top ten. General study results and limits: The study dropped some indistinguishable V segments, TRBV6-2 and TRBV6-3 among them. A missense variant in DCLRE1C was later tied to TCR beta V- and J-gene trimming. Specificity for CMV antigens was confirmed in vitro for a few of the CMV-associated chains.

This chain connects TRBV28 to TRBJ1-1; TRBD1 agrees at 8 bases. Source material: PBMCs. The receptor's source is a middle-aged woman in good health and CMV-seropositive. The CDR3 here is CASRTQNGQGGTEAFF. The CDR3 nucleotides are TGTGCCAGCAGAACTCAGAATGGACAGGGAGGGACTGAAGCTTTCTTT.